The next 15 T cell receptor beta chains were all read from a single sample in a study of blood T cell repertoires in COVID-19. Libraries were prepared by immunoSEQ multiplex PCR; TCRdb keeps only in-frame clonotypes and omits some of them. This table has approximately 210,000 clones, about 89% appearing once. The sample taken for sequencing was PBMCs or T cells enriched from blood (not recorded which). The receptor source for this set is a woman between 18 and 29 years old who had recovered from COVID-19.

The chain carries TRBV28 and TRBJ1-6, with 8 bases fitting TRBD1. Losses at the gene ends were 5 bases for V and 6 bases for J; bases not matched to a gene: 6. This CDR3 has 15 residues. Germline CDR1 reads MDHEN; CDR2 reads SYDVKM. This CDR3 reads CASSPGGTGNSPLHF. CDR3 sequence (DNA): TGTGCCAGCAGTCCAGGGGGCACGGGTAATTCACCCCTCCACTTT.

The chain is built from TRBV7-9 and TRBJ1-2; the D gene is possibly TRBD1 (6 bases). Looked up from germline, CDR1 is SEHNR and CDR2 is FQNEAQ (reference sequence). This CDR3 is 14 amino acids long. Trimming removed 5 bases at V and 2 bases at J, with 12 bases between. The CDR3 here is CASSHGQPNYGYTF. The CDR3 DNA reads as TGTGCCAGCAGCCACGGACAGCCCAACTATGGCTACACCTTC. Based on the CDR3 plus reference TRBV7-9 and TRBJ1-2, the full variable domain is DTGVSQNPRHKITKRGQNVTFRCDPISEHNRLYWYRQTLGQGPEFLTYFQNEAQLEKSRLLSDRFSAERPKGSFSTLEIQRTEQGDSAMYLCASSHGQPNYGYTFGSGTRLTVV.

Turning to this clone: Germline and junction disagree at one end, which may indicate a read error. The V call is TRBV4-2, the J call TRBJ1-2; tentatively, D is TRBD1 (6 bases). Germline CDR1 and CDR2: LGHNA and YNFKEQ. This CDR3 is built from 15 residues. CDR3 DNA: TGTGCCAGCAGCCAAGACGTACTCAGGGGACCGCCTACTTCCTTC. Translated: CASSQDVLRGPPTSF.

The rearrangement uses TRBV25-1 and TRBJ2-2; TRBD2 agrees at 11 bases. V shed 3 bases, J shed 9 bases, and the junction held 6 bases outside the gene matches. Germline V lookup: CDR1 MGHDK, CDR2 SYGVNS. CDR3 length equals 15 residues. The CDR3 loop is CASSDIAGGPRELFF. The CDR3 nucleotides read TGTGCCAGCAGTGATATAGCGGGGGGGCCCCGGGAGCTGTTTTTT.

V and J are TRBV19 and TRBJ1-1; 7 bases fit TRBD1. V was pared by 4 bases and J by 5 bases, with 7 bases of the junction left unmatched. Germline V gene sequence: CDR1 LNHDA, CDR2 SQIVND (reference sequence). This CDR3 is 14 amino acids long. The CDR3 loop reads CASSKPGGWTEAFF. DNA of the CDR3: TGTGCCAGTAGTAAGCCAGGGGGTTGGACTGAAGCTTTCTTT. The entire variable domain, with the rest obtained from reference TRBV19 and TRBJ1-1, is as follows: DGGITQSPKYLFRKEGQNVTLSCEQNLNHDAMYWYRQDPGQGLRLIYYSQIVNDFQKGDIAEGYSVSREKKESFPLTVTSAQKNPTAFYLCASSKPGGWTEAFFGQGTRLTVV.

The V gene is TRBV7-2, the J gene TRBJ1-2, with 8 bases fitting TRBD1. Germline V gene sequence: CDR1 SGHTA, CDR2 FQGNSA. This CDR3 spans 15 amino acids. Trimming took 5 bases from V and 4 from J; bases not matched to a gene: 9. The CDR3, as DNA: TGTGCCAGCAGCCCAAAGACAGGGGCTTTCTATGGCTACACCTTC. It translates to CASSPKTGAFYGYTF.

V and J are TRBV5-4 and TRBJ2-2, with D perhaps matching TRBD1 (5 bases). The V gene lost 4 bases and the J gene lost 3 bases, with 16 bases spanning the gap. This CDR3 region has 16 residues. The germline V gene has CDR1 SGHNT and CDR2 YYREEE (reference sequence). The CDR3 loop is CASSHQYRPDTGELFF. The CDR3 coding sequence is TGTGCCAGCAGCCATCAGTACAGGCCGGACACCGGGGAGCTGTTTTTT.

The sample holds a few counts of this clone. This chain links TRBV6-5 with TRBJ1-6; weak D call: TRBD1 (6 bases). The ends were cut back, 6 bases at V and 10 bases at J, with 16 bases in the middle. This CDR3 is 14 amino acids long. Germline-derived CDR1 and CDR2 are MNHEY and SVGAGI. CDR3 sequence: CASSDTGGGSPLHF. CDR3 nucleotide sequence: TGTGCCAGCAGCGATACGGGGGGCGGGTCACCCCTCCACTTT.

V gene TRBV29-1 combines with J gene TRBJ1-1, with 9 bases lining up with TRBD1. With V trimmed by 7 bases and J by 1 base, 1 base remained unmatched. The CDR3 is made up of 12 amino acids. The germline CDR1 and CDR2 sequences are SQVTM and ANQGSEA. This CDR3 is CSEDRGNTEAFF. Here the CDR3 DNA reads TGCAGCGAGGACAGGGGGAACACTGAAGCTTTCTTT.

The gene calls are TRBV28 and TRBJ1-1, with TRBD1 as a possible D gene (5 bases). The CDR3 is made up of 15 amino acids. Deletions cut 3 bases from V and 8 bases from J, with 19 bases between. Germline loops: CDR1 MDHEN, CDR2 SYDVKM. CDR3 residues: CASSLVVGGAGEAFF. CDR3 DNA sequence: TGTGCCAGCAGTTTGGTTGTCGGGGGAGCGGGGGAAGCTTTCTTT.

The CDR3 bases are TGTGCCAGCAGTCCTGGGACTTTTCCGTGGGGAGTTGGCTACACCTTC. Its protein is CASSPGTFPWGVGYTF. The chain joins TRBV28 to TRBJ1-2; D may be TRBD1 (5 bases). Trimming shortened V by 5 bases and J by 7 bases, and 23 bases separated the two germline ends. The CDR3 contains 16 residues. Germline V gene sequence: CDR1 MDHEN, CDR2 SYDVKM.

The V and J genes are TRBV6-6 and TRBJ1-3; D is undetermined. In germline, CDR1 is MNHNY, CDR2 SVGAGI (reference sequence). This CDR3 comprises 13 residues. Trimming shortened V by 6 bases and J by 4 bases, and 10 bases separated the two germline ends. The CDR3 nucleotides are TGTGCCAGCAGCGTTAGCCGGGGAAACACCATATATTTT. Amino acids: CASSVSRGNTIYF.

The chain has TRBV27 and TRBJ1-6; D perhaps matches TRBD1 (5 bases). The CDR3 runs 12 residues. Germline loops: CDR1 MNHEY, CDR2 SMNVEV (reference sequence). V was cut by 6 bases and J by 9 bases, with 9 bases left in between. The DNA for the CDR3 is TGTGCCAGCAGGGGGACTAGTTCACCCCTCCACTTT. The encoded protein is CASRGTSSPLHF.

The chain carries TRBV2 and TRBJ1-5, with 9 positions matching TRBD1. The CDR3 runs 17 residues. Germline CDR1 and CDR2: SNHLY and FYNNEI. V gave up 8 bases and J gave up 7 bases; unmatched junction bases: 18. The CDR3: CASGDTVGTGYRQPQHF. The DNA for the CDR3 is TGTGCCAGCGGGGACACGGTCGGGACAGGGTATCGGCAGCCCCAGCATTTT. The variable domain in full, completed from reference TRBV2 and TRBJ1-5, reads EPEVTQTPSHQVTQMGQEVILRCVPISNHLYFYWYRQILGQKVEFLVSFYNNEISEKSEIFDDQFSVERPDGSNFTLKIRSTKLEDSAMYFCASGDTVGTGYRQPQHFGDGTRLSIL.

The genes are TRBV3-1 (or the pseudogene TRBV3-2) and TRBJ2-2; the D is unclear. Germline-derived CDR1 and CDR2 are LGHDT and YNNKEL (reference sequence). This CDR3 has 13 residues. The V and J ends lost 4 bases and 6 bases respectively, with 9 bases between them. The CDR3 DNA follows: TGTGCCAGCAGCCGAGTCCAGGCCGGGGAGCTGTTTTTT. Its protein is CASSRVQAGELFF.